This T cell receptor (beta chain) was recovered during a study of cytomegalovirus exposure and HLA in healthy donors. Overall study context: In an early release, HLA-typed donors contributed 77 million or so unique TCR sequences.

Study conclusions and caveats: As a later analysis showed, a missense DCLRE1C variant was linked to trimming of TCR beta V- and J-genes. An analysis that was carried out later associated 16,000 or so TCR beta sequences with HLA alleles at 0.05 false discovery rate.

Germline V lookup: CDR1 WNHNN, CDR2 SYGVQD (reference sequence). The V and J ends lost 0 bases and 6 bases respectively, with 14 bases between them. The CDR3 runs to 15 residues. As for this clone: Its antigen is unknown.

Primers for the PCR totalled 60 Vbeta and 13 Jbeta. Assay: immunoSEQ multiplex PCR; the TCRdb copy retains only in-frame clones and omits some. The data contain around 90,000 clones, roughly three quarters of them singletons. This receptor was identified in a man aged 25 to 45 in good health and CMV-seronegative. The sequencing sample was made of PBMCs. The V and J genes are TRBV10-1 and TRBJ1-2; the D gene is possibly TRBD1 (6 bases). The DNA for the CDR3 is TGCGCCAGCAGTGAGTCAGGGGGGGCTTTTAATGGCTACACCTTC. It yields the protein CASSESGGAFNGYTF.